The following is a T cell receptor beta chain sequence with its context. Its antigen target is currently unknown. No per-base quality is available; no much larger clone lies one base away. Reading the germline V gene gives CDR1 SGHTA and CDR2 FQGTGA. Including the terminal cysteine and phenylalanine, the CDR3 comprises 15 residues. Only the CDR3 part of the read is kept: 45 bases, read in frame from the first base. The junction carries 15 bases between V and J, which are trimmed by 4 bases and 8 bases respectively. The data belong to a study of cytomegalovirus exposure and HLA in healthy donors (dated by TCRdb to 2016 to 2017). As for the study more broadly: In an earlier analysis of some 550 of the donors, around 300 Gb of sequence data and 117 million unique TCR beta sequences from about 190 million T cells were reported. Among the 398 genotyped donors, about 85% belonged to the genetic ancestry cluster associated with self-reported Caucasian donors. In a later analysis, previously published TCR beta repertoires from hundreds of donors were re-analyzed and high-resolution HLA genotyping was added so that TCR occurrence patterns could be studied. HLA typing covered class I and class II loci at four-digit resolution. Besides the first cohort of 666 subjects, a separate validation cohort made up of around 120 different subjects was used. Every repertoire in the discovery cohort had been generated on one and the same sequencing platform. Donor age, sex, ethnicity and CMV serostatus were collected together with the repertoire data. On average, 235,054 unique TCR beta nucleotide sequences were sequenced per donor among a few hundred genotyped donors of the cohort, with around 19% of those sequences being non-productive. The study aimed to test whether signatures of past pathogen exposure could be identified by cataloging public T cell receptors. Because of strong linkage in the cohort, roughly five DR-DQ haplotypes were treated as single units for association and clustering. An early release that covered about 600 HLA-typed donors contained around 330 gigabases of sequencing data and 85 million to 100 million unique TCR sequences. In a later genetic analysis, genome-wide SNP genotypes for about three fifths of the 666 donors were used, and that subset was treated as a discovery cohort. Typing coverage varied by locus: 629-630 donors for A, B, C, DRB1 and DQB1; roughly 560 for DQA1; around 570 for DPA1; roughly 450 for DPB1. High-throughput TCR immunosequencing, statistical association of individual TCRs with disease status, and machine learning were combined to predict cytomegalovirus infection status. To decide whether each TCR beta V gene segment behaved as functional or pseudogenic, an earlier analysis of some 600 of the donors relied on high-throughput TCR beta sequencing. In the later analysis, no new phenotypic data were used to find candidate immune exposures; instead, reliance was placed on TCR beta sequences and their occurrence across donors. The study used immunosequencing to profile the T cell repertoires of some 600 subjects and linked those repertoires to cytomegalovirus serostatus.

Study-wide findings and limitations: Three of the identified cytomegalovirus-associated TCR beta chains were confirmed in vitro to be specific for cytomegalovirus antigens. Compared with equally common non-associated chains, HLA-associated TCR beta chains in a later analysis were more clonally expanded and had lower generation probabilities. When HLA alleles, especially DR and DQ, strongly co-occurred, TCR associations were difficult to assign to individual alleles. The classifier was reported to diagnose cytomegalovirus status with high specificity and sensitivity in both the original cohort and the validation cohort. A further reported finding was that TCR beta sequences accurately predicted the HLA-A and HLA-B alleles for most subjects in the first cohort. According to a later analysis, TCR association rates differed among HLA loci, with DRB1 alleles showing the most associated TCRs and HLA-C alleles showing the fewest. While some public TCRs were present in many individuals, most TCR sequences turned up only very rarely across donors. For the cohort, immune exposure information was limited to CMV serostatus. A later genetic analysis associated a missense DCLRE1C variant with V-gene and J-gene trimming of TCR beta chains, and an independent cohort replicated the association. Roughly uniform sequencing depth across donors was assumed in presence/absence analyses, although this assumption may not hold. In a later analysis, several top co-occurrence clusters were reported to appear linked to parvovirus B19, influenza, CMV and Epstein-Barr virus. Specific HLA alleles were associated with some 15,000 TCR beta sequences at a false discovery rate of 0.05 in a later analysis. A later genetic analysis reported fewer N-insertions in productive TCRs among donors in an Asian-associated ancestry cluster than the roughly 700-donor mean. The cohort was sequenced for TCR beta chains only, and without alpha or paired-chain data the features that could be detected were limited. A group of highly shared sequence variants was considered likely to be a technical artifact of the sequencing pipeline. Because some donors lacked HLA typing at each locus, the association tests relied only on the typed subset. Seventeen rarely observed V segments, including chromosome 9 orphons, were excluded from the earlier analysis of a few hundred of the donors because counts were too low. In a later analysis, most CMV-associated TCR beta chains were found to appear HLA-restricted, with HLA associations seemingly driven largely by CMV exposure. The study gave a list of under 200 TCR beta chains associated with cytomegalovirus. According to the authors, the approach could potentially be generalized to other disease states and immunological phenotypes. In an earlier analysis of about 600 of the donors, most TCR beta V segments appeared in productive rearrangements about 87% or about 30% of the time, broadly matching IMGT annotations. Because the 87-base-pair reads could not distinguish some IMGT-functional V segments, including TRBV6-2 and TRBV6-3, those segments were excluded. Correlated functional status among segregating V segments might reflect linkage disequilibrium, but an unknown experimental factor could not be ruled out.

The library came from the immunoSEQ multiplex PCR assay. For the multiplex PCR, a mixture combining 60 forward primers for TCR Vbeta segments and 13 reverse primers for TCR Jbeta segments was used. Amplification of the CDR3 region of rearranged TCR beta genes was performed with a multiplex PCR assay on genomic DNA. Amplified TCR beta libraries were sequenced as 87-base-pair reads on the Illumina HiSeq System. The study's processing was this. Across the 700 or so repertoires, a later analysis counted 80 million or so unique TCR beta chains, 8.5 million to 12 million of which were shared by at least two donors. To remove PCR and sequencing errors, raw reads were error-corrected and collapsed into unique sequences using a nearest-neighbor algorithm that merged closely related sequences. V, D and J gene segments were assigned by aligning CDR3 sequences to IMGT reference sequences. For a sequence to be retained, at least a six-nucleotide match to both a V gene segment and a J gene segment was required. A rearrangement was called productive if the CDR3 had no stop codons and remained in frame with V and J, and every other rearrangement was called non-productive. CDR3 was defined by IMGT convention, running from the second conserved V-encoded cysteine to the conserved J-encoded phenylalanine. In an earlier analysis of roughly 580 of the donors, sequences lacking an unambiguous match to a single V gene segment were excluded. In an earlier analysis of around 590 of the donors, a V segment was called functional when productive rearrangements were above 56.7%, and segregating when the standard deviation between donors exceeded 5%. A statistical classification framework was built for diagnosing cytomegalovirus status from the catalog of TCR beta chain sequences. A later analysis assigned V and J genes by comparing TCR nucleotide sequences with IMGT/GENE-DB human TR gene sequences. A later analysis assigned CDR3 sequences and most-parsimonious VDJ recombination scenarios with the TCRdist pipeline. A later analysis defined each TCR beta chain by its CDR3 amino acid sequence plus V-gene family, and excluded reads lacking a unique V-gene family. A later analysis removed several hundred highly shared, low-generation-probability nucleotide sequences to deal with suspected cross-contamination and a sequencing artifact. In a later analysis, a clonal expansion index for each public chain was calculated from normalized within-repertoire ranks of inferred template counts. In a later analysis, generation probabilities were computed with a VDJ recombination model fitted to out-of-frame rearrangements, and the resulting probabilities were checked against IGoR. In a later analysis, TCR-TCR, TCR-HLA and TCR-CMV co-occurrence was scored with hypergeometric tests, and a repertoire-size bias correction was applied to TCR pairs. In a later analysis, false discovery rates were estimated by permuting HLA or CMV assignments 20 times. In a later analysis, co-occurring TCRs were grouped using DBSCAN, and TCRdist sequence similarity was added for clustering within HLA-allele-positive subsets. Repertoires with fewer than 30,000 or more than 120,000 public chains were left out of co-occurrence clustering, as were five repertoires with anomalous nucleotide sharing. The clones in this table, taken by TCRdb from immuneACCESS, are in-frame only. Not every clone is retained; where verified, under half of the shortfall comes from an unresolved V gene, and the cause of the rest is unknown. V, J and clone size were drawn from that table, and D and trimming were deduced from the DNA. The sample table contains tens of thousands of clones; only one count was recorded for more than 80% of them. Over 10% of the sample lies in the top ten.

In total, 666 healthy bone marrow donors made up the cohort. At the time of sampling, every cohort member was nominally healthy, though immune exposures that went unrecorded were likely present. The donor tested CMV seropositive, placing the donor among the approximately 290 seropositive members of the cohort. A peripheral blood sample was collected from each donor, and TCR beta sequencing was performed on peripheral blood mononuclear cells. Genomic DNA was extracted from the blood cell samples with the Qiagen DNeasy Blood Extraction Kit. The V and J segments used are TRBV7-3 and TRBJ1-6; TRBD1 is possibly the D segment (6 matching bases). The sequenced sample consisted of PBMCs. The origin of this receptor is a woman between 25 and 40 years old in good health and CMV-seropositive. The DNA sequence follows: TGTGCCAGCAGCTCCGGCTGGCCAGGGGATTCACCCCTCCACTTT. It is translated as CASSSGWPGDSPLHF.